Below, one T cell receptor beta chain is given with its context. No antigen is known for it. This sample was taken from a study of vaccination effects on CD4 cells after COVID-19. General study results and limits: Late post-vaccination, clones induced by infection and those induced by vaccine underwent marked clonal contraction.

Sequencing was performed with immunoSEQ multiplex PCR; in TCRdb, only in-frame clones are kept and a portion is missing. This table has around 11,000 clones, approximately 74% appearing once. The CDR3 extends over 16 amino acids. Germline-derived CDR1 and CDR2 are SNHLY and FYNNEI. V lost 4 bases and J 4 bases, leaving 17 bases between the germline ends. Viral peptide pools were used in the ViraFEST assay to expand antigen-specific CD4+ T cells, and sequencing came afterward. The culture ran for approximately 10 days before CD4+ T cells were isolated. The sequencing used CD4+ T cells from PBMCs cultured with HCoV-229E spike peptides, collected before COVID-19 vaccination. The chain uses TRBV2 and TRBJ1-5; D remains ambiguous. This clonotype was obtained from a human donor who received a COVID-19 vaccine. The CDR3 bases are TGTGCCAGCAGTGTTTCCCGGAAAATTCCAAATCAGCCCCAGCATTTT. Its protein is CASSVSRKIPNQPQHF.